Presented here are 3 T cell receptor beta chains from one specimen sequenced in a study of T cells in Graves' hyperthyroidism and ophthalmopathy (dated 2019 in TCRdb). Library preparation employed multiplex PCR. The sequencing machine was an Illumina HiSeq 2000. Amplification of TCR beta CDR3 regions was carried out from RNA transcripts. The first round of RT-PCR for the TCR CDR3 was performed with the HTBI primer set and the Qiagen OneStep RT-PCR kit. The public reads were reanalyzed by TCRdb: fastp trimming at Q25, MiXCR alignment, in-frame beta chains only. Merged by CDR3 protein, the rows form single entries marked with the most common genes and DNA. A total of 700,000 to 850,000 distinct CDR3 sequences appear in this sample, over 35% of them only once. The ten largest clones represent approximately 31% of the sample. The sample consisted of blood. All receptors come from a woman in her 40s with Graves' hyperthyroidism.

The chain has TRBV7-2 and TRBJ2-7, with D perhaps being TRBD1 or TRBD2 (5 bases each). Germline V lookup: CDR1 SGHTA, CDR2 FQGNSA. V lost 6 bases and J 2 bases, leaving 11 bases between the germline ends. The CDR3 totals 13 residues. CDR3 DNA sequence: TGTGCCAGCAGTTCCGGGACCCCCTACGAGCAGTACTTC. Translated, it gives CASSSGTPYEQYF.

The J gene is TRBJ1-2, the V gene TRBV14; D perhaps matches TRBD1 (5 bases). Looked up from germline, CDR1 is SGHDN and CDR2 is FVKESK. V was cut by 3 bases and J by 4 bases, with 15 bases left in between. This CDR3 has 15 amino acids. The CDR3 bases are TGTGCCAGCAGCCAGGATGAGTGGGGGATCTATGGCTACACCTTC. It yields the protein CASSQDEWGIYGYTF.

This clonotype was observed at least ten times. The chain couples TRBV20-1 to TRBJ1-2; 10 nucleotides line up with TRBD1. The CDR3 consists of 14 residues. Germline CDR1 and CDR2: DFQATT and SNEGSKA (reference sequence). Trimming cost V 2 bases and J 5 bases; bases outside gene matches: 5. Here the CDR3 reads CSARWDRGSYGYTF. The CDR3 DNA follows: TGCAGTGCTAGATGGGACAGGGGTAGTTATGGCTACACCTTC.